There are a few counts of the clone carrying this T cell receptor beta chain. Antigen unknown. V was trimmed by 4 bases and J by 7 bases, leaving 19 bases between them. This CDR3 comprises 15 residues. The data stem from a study of identical twins. General study points: Sharing of beta out-of-frame sequences by twins showed a weaker excess.

TCRdb recomputed calls from the 5' RACE reads with MiXCR, one row per CDR3 protein. The repertoire holds around 690,000 distinct CDR3 sequences, with approximately 21% as singletons. In addition, the sample was reused for a study of T cells expressing NK-cell markers.

The sequenced material came from PBMCs. The chain recombines TRBV12-3 or TRBV12-4 with TRBJ1-2, with D possibly matching TRBD1 (6 bases). This receptor was taken from a woman younger than 30 in good health. CDR3 nucleotide sequence: TGTGCCAGCAGTTCACAGGGCCCCCTTTCCATTGGCTACACCTTC. Translation gives CASSSQGPLSIGYTF.